This record concerns one TCR beta chain sequence. The protocol was immunoSEQ multiplex PCR, while the TCRdb copy is restricted to in-frame clones and leaves out a portion. This sample carries around 30,000 clones, about 95% of them seen once, and the ten largest clones take 0.15% to 0.2%. The data were taken from a study of regulatory and conventional T cells in RAG deficiency. Genomic DNA came from blood conventional CD4+ T cells gated CD25-low CD127-high. These same records also appear under a second study, on regulatory T cells. According to that study: Primers: 52 TRBV forward and 13 TRBJ reverse.

The TCR originated in a human donor in good health. Sequenced material: CD25- CD4+ T cells sorted from blood.

The CDR3 region is CASSSPGRNNEQFF. Here the CDR3 DNA reads TGTGCCAGCAGCTCCCCTGGCCGCAACAATGAGCAGTTCTTC. The chain uses TRBV7-3 and TRBJ2-1; the D is unclear. CDR1 and CDR2 from the germline V gene are SGHTA and FQGTGA. The CDR3 totals 14 residues. The ends were cut back, 4 bases at V and 5 bases at J, with 12 bases in the middle.